One T cell receptor (beta chain) is described in this entry. Its antigen is still unknown. The germline V gene encodes CDR1 SGHTS and CDR2 YDEGEE. Trimming took off 0 bases at V and 0 bases at J, with 10 bases between the two ends. The CDR3 covers 16 residues. One entry per CDR3 protein results from TCRdb running MiXCR on the RACE reads. The data show roughly 100,000 distinct CDR3 sequences, roughly 9.6% seen once. The time point was: patch test 1, 2 weeks after DPC sensitization. As to treatment: therapeutic diphenylcyclopropenone sensitization with weekly scalp DPC. Blood was collected ahead of every patch test applied. The source of the sample is a study of human T cells and chemical hapten exposure. Study details: Donors were sensitized with 2% DPC on the upper inner arm. The patients, most of them female, presented with alopecia areata, totalis or universalis. Study-wide points: DPC sensitization did not alter TCRs above 1 in 1000 frequency.

This receptor was taken from a woman in her thirties or forties with alopecia areata. Some clones in this sample may be carry-over from other donors' samples. The gene calls are TRBV5-8 and TRBJ2-4; no reliable D call. Sequences were derived from whole blood, sampled in connection with sensitization to the hapten diphenylcyclopropenone (DPC). CDR3 sequence reads: CASSLGQALAKNIQYF. In nucleotides, the CDR3 is TGTGCCAGCAGCTTGGGGCAGGCTCTAGCCAAAAACATTCAGTACTTC. The full variable domain, with the rest looked up from reference TRBV5-8 and TRBJ2-4, is EAGVTQSPTHLIKTRGQQATLRCSPISGHTSVYWYQQALGLGLQFLLWYDEGEERNRGNFPPRFSGRQFPNYSSELNVNALELEDSALYLCASSLGQALAKNIQYFGAGTRLSVL.